A single TCR beta chain is shown here with its context. The antigen it binds to is not known. The sample holds no much larger clone one base away, and base qualities are not on file. TCRbeta CDR3 regions were amplified from genomic DNA by means of the immunoSEQ Assay, a bias-controlled multiplex PCR. The study's processing was this. Within the assay, amplification of reference gene primers was used to estimate how many nucleated cells each sample contained. To quantify the absolute abundance of each unique TCRbeta CDR3 rearrangement, sequence reads were collapsed and filtered. Productive Simpson clonality was computed per sample as the square root of Simpson's diversity index over productive rearrangements. TCRdb retrieved this table from immuneACCESS and kept in-frame rearrangements only. Not all clones are present; in checked studies, unresolved V genes account for under half, and no reason is known for the remainder. That table gives V, J and clone size, and the DNA gave D and trimming. The sample table lists 25,000 to 30,000 clones, about nine tenths of them with a count of one. Clones ranked in the top ten supply roughly 9.6% of the sample.

Via the germline V gene, CDR1 is SGDLS and CDR2 YYNGEE. The junction shows trimming of 1 base on V and 5 bases on J, plus 16 bases between the germline ends. The CDR3 runs 15 amino acids, cysteine and phenylalanine included. Only the CDR3 part of the read is kept: 45 bases, read in frame from the first base. Collaborating institutions collected whole blood in K2EDTA tubes following their own protocols. For TCRbeta analysis, collaborators shipped samples as frozen whole blood, isolated PBMCs, or DNA extracted from either of those sample types. This sample is drawn from a study of blood T cell repertoires in COVID-19 (dated by TCRdb to 2018 to 2020). Study-wide context: Samples from collaborators originated in the United States, Italy and Spain and spanned both the acute and convalescent phases of COVID-19. The material from the prospective study consisted of cDNA or gDNA derived from T cells, B-cell-depleted T cells, or PBMCs. The dataset comprised deeply sampled blood TCRbeta repertoires from subjects exposed to, actively infected with, or recovered from COVID-19. A freely available public database, intended as a resource for researchers studying the immune response to SARS-CoV-2, is where the repertoires were released. Samples were obtained from the ongoing ImmuneRACE study (first 160 participants) and from some 1,300 subjects provided by 6 global collaborators. Nearly every sample came with metadata listing a de-identified subject ID, COVID-19 status, age in years and sex. Where available, HLA class I and class II types were taken from metadata supplied by the sample provider and were not determined by assay-based typing. Beyond this particular receptor, the publication reports: Clinical and demographic metadata were provided uncurated, with the amount varying by source and participant.

Source material: peripheral blood. The receptor comes from a human donor in a cohort sampled during active COVID-19. The V and J segments used are TRBV9 and TRBJ2-7; the D segment cannot be called with confidence. The CDR3 protein sequence reads: CASSVQPASPDEQYF. The DNA sequence reads TGTGCCAGCAGCGTACAACCCGCGTCCCCCGACGAGCAGTACTTC.